These 15 T cell receptor beta chains were sequenced from one sample in a study of shared clonotypes between healthy human individuals. Libraries were prepared by immunoSEQ multiplex PCR; TCRdb keeps only in-frame clonotypes and omits some of them. The sample lists some 2.4 million clones; roughly 93% were seen once. Sequenced: naive CD4+ T cells from PBMCs. Regarding subset: CD45RA+ positively selected. Receptor source: a man aged 18 to 35 in good health. Some clones in this sample may be carry-over from other donors' samples.

V usage is TRBV4-3 and J usage is TRBJ2-7; 13 nucleotides agree with TRBD2. Germline CDR1 and CDR2: LGHNA and YSLEER. Germline trimming cut 4 bases from V and 2 bases from J; bases unmatched to any gene: 5. CDR3 length: 16 residues. CDR3 in DNA: TGCGCCAGCAGCCGCGGGACTAGCGGGATAGCCTACGAGCAGTACTTC. Its translation is CASSRGTSGIAYEQYF.

This clone was seen only once. The chain carries TRBV15 and TRBJ1-2; the D is unclear. V gave up 0 bases and J gave up 4 bases, with 21 bases separating them. This CDR3 is built from 18 residues. CDR1 is LNHNV, CDR2 YYDKDF, per germline (reference sequence). The CDR3 is CATSRDLPAGGRAYGYTF. DNA of the CDR3: TGTGCCACCAGCAGAGATTTACCGGCCGGAGGGAGGGCCTATGGCTACACCTTC.

On this clone itself: In the same sample, other DNA sequences code for this CDR3. This chain joins TRBV5-1 and TRBJ2-2; 9 nucleotides agree with TRBD2. Germline V gene sequence: CDR1 SGHRS, CDR2 YFSETQ. V shed 5 bases and J 0 bases; nucleotides not matched to a gene: 2. The CDR3 is 15 residues long. The CDR3 loop reads CASSIAGANTGELFF. CDR3 bases: TGCGCCAGCAGTATAGCGGGGGCGAACACCGGGGAGCTGTTTTTT. The full variable domain, its missing parts supplied by reference TRBV5-1 and TRBJ2-2, is KAGVTQTPRYLIKTRGQQVTLSCSPISGHRSVSWYQQTPGQGLQFLFEYFSETQRNKGNFPGRFSGRQFSNSRSEMNVSTLELGDSALYLCASSIAGANTGELFFGEGSRLTVL.

As concerns this clone: The same CDR3 can be traced to other DNA sequences in this sample. CDR3 sequence reads: CASSSRTGNYGYTF. The CDR3 bases are TGTGCCAGCAGTTCCCGGACAGGGAACTATGGCTACACCTTC. The chain uses TRBV28 and TRBJ1-2; 8 bases agree with TRBD1. Trimming cost V 4 bases and J 2 bases; bases outside gene matches: 3. Germline V gives CDR1 MDHEN, CDR2 SYDVKM. The CDR3 covers 14 residues.

V usage is TRBV11-2 and J usage is TRBJ2-7; TRBD2 aligns across 8 bases. The V gene end was trimmed by 7 bases and the J gene end by 5 bases; junction bases not matched to a gene: 13. The CDR3 extends over 15 amino acids. Germline V gene lookup returns CDR1 SGHAT and CDR2 FQNNGV. The CDR3 protein is CASTTLGGGPDEQYF. The CDR3, as DNA: TGTGCCAGCACCACCCTGGGCGGGGGGCCGGACGAGCAGTACTTC.

The chain uses TRBV7-2 and TRBJ2-2; 7 positions agree with TRBD2. This CDR3 has 16 amino acids. Trimming took 6 bases from V and 0 from J; bases not matched to a gene: 7. Germline V CDR1 and CDR2: SGHTA, FQGNSA. The CDR3 DNA sequence: TGTGCCAGCAGAGGACTAGACAAAGCGAACACCGGGGAGCTGTTTTTT. This translates into CASRGLDKANTGELFF.

The chain couples TRBV28 to TRBJ2-5, with D possibly being TRBD1 (6 bases). Judging by the DNA end, TRBJ2-7 fits better; the J call may be wrong. Germline V CDR1 and CDR2: MDHEN, SYDVKM. The CDR3 totals 14 residues. CDR3 bases: TGTGCCAGCAGTTCCGCAGGGGAGAATGACGAGCAGTACTTC. Protein sequence: CASSSAGENDEQYF.

V and J are TRBV18 and TRBJ2-7, with D unclear. Germline loops: CDR1 KGHSH, CDR2 LQKENI. There are 13 residues in the CDR3. Trimming shortened V by 6 bases and J by 6 bases, and 15 bases separated the two germline ends. CDR3 in amino acids: CASSEGPRTEQYF. As DNA, the CDR3 is TGTGCCAGCTCCGAAGGACCCCGTACCGAGCAGTACTTC.

For this clone: Different DNA sequences within this sample yield the same CDR3. V usage is TRBV5-1 and J usage is TRBJ1-1; no reliable D call. Trimming left V 0 bases short and J 5 bases short, with 8 bases between. The CDR3 loop spans 13 amino acids. CDR1 SGHRS and CDR2 YFSETQ come from the germline V gene. The CDR3 DNA reads as TGCGCCAGCAGCTTGGATGTGGGAACTGAAGCTTTCTTT. This translates into CASSLDVGTEAFF.

The J gene is TRBJ2-5, the V gene TRBV29-1; D is unresolved. This CDR3 comprises 12 residues. The V and J ends lost 7 bases and 1 base respectively, with 10 bases between them. Germline CDR1 and CDR2: SQVTM and ANQGSEA. CDR3 in amino acids: CSGSYSQETQYF. CDR3 sequence (DNA): TGCAGCGGATCGTACTCCCAAGAGACCCAGTACTTC.

As regards this clone: Other DNA sequences in the sample encode the same CDR3. This chain connects TRBV28 to TRBJ2-7; the D gene is possibly TRBD1 (5 bases). V lost 2 bases, J lost 2 bases, and 10 bases lay in between. Looked up from germline, CDR1 is MDHEN and CDR2 is SYDVKM. The CDR3 extends over 14 amino acids. In DNA, the CDR3 is TGTGCCAGCAGTTTAGCGCAGGGTCCCTACGAGCAGTACTTC. Protein product: CASSLAQGPYEQYF. Combining the CDR3 with reference TRBV28 and TRBJ2-7 gives the whole variable domain DVKVTQSSRYLVKRTGEKVFLECVQDMDHENMFWYRQDPGLGLRLIYFSYDVKMKEKGDIPEGYSVSREKKERFSLILESASTNQTSMYLCASSLAQGPYEQYFGPGTRLTVT.

This chain uses TRBV7-9 with TRBJ2-5; TRBD2 aligns across 11 bases. This CDR3 is built from 16 residues. CDR1 and CDR2 (germline): SEHNR, FQNEAQ (reference sequence). The trim removed 7 bases at V and 5 bases at J, leaving 12 bases unmatched. CDR3 DNA: TGTGCCAGCACTTGGACCACTAGCGGGAGTTTGGAGACCCAGTACTTC. Translation gives CASTWTTSGSLETQYF.

This clone was seen a single time. The rearrangement links TRBV4-3 to TRBJ2-1; D gene ambiguous. Germline lookup yields CDR1 LGHNA and CDR2 YSLEER. The V and J ends lost 1 base and 4 bases respectively, with 14 bases between them. CDR3 length equals 16 residues. The DNA of the CDR3 is TGCGCCAGCAGCCAAGGGGATTGGCAGAAGTACAATGAGCAGTTCTTC. Translation gives CASSQGDWQKYNEQFF.

This clone came up once. V gene TRBV5-7 combines with J gene TRBJ2-7; D is unclear. TRBV5-7 falls under the ORF class, with uncertain function. This CDR3 is built from 10 residues. Trimming left V 0 bases short and J 10 bases short, with 5 bases between. This chain's CDR3 is CASSLGGQYF. CDR3 nucleotides: TGTGCCAGCAGCTTGGGGGGTCAGTACTTC.

The chain has TRBV7-6 and TRBJ1-5; D is uncertain. V lost 8 bases and J 4 bases, leaving 9 bases between the germline ends. The CDR3 runs 12 residues. Germline CDR1 and CDR2: SGHVS and FNYEAQ. CDR3 loop: CASGPANQPQHF. The CDR3, as DNA: TGTGCCAGCGGTCCAGCAAATCAGCCCCAGCATTTT.